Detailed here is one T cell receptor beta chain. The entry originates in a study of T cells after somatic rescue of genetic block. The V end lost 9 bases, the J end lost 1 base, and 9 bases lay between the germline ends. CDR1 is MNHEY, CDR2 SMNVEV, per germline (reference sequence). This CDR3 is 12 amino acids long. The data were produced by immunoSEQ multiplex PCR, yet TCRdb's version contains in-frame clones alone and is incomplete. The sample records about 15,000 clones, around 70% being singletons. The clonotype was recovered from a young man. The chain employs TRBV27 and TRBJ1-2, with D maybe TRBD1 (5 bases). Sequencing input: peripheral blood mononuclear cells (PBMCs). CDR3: CARWGDNYGYTF. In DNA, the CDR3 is TGTGCCAGGTGGGGGGATAACTATGGCTACACCTTC.